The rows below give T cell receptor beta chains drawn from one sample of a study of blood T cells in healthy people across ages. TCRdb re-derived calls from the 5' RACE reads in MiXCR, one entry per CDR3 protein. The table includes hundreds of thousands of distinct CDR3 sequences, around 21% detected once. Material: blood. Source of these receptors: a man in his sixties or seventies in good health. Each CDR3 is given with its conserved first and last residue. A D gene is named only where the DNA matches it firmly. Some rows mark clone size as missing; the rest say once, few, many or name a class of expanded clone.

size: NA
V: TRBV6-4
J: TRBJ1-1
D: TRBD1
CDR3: CASSADREAEAFF
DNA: TGTGCCAGCAGTGCCGACAGGGAGGCCGAAGCTTTCTTT

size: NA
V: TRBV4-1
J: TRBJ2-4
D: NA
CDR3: CASSQARVAKNIQYF
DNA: TGCGCCAGCAGCCAAGCCAGGGTAGCCAAAAACATTCAGTACTTC

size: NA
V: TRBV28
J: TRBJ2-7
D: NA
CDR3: CASSSTGTDSEQYF
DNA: TGTGCCAGCAGCAGCACCGGGACGGACTCCGAGCAGTACTTC

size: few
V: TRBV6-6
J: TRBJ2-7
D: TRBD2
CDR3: CASRLTSGIYEQYF
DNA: TGTGCCAGCAGGCTGACTAGCGGGATCTACGAGCAGTACTTC

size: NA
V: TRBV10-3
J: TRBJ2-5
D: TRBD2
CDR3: CAITDGLAGATQYF
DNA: TGTGCCATCACCGATGGACTAGCGGGAGCAACCCAGTACTTC

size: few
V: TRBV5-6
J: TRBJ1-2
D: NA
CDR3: CASSATGHYGYTF
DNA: TGTGCCAGCAGCGCGACAGGCCACTATGGCTACACCTTC

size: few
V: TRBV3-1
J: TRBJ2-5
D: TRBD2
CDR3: CASSLRIAGGETQYF
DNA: TGTGCCAGCAGCCTCCGAATAGCGGGGGGCGAGACCCAGTACTTC

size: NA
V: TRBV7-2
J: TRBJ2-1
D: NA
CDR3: CASSLASGHYNEQFF
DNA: TGTGCCAGCAGCTTAGCCAGCGGACATTACAATGAGCAGTTCTTC

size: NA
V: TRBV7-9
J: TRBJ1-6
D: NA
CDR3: CASSFGQGAAPLHF
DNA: TGTGCCAGCAGCTTCGGACAAGGAGCTGCACCCCTCCACTTT

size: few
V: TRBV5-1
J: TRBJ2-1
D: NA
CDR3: CASRRGRTPGNEQFF
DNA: TGCGCCAGCAGGAGGGGGAGGACCCCGGGGAATGAGCAGTTCTTC

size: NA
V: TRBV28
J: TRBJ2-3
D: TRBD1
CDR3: CASRDRFTSTDTQYF
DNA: TGTGCCAGCAGGGACAGGTTCACGAGCACAGATACGCAGTATTTT

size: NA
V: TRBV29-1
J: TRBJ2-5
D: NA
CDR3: CSVGPQETQYF
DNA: TGCAGCGTAGGACCCCAAGAGACCCAGTACTTC

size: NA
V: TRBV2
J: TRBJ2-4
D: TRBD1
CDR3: CASKGTGRTKNIQYF
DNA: TGTGCCAGCAAGGGGACAGGGAGGACCAAAAACATTCAGTACTTC

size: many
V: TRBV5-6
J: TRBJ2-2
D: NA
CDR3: CASSLRRNTGELFF
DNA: TGTGCCAGCAGCTTGCGGAGGAACACCGGGGAGCTGTTTTTT

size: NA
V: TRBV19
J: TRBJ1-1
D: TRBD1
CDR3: CASSTTGGNTEAFF
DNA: TGTGCCAGTAGTACGACAGGGGGCAACACTGAAGCTTTCTTT

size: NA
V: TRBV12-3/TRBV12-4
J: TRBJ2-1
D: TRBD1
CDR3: CASSRQGHYNEQFF
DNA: TGTGCCAGCAGCCGACAGGGGCACTACAATGAGCAGTTCTTC

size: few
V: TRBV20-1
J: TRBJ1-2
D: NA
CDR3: CSASNPGAGNYGYTF
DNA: TGCAGTGCCAGCAACCCAGGGGCCGGGAACTATGGCTACACCTTC

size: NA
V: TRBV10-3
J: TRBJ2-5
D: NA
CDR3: CAILGGETQYF
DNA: TGTGCCATCCTGGGGGGCGAGACCCAGTACTTC

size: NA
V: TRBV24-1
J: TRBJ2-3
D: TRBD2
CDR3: CATSDGLAGGDTQYF
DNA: TGTGCCACCAGTGACGGACTAGCGGGAGGAGATACGCAGTATTTT

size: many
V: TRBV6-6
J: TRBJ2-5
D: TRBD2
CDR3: CASSLPSGNQETQYF
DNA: TGTGCCAGCAGCCTCCCCAGCGGGAACCAAGAGACCCAGTACTTC

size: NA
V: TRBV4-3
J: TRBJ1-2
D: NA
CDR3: CASSQDLGRSTGYTF
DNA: TGCGCCAGCAGCCAAGATCTTGGCCGGAGCACGGGCTACACCTTC

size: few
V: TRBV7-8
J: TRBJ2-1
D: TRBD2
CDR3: CASSLFAGGENEQFF
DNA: TGTGCCAGCAGCTTATTTGCGGGAGGGGAGAATGAGCAGTTCTTC

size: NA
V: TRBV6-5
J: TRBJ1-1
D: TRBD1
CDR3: CASTLGTGDTEAFF
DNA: TGTGCCAGCACCCTCGGGACAGGGGACACTGAAGCTTTCTTT

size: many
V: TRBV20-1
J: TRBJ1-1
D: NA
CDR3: CSARVTVLGNTEAFF
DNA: TGCAGTGCTAGAGTGACGGTGCTGGGGAACACTGAAGCTTTCTTT

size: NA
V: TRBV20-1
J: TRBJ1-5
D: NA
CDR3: CSAIPGNSNQPQHF
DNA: TGCAGTGCCATACCAGGGAACAGCAATCAGCCCCAGCATTTT

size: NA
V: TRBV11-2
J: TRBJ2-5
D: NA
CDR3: CASSFRATGQEGTQYF
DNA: TGTGCCAGCAGCTTTAGGGCAACAGGGCAAGAGGGGACCCAGTACTTC

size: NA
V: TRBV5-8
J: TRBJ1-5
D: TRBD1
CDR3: CASSLGQGMNQPQHF
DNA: TGTGCCAGCAGCTTGGGACAGGGTATGAATCAGCCCCAGCATTTT

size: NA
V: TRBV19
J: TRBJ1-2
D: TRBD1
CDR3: CASTRTGDGRYGYTF
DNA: TGTGCCAGTACCCGGACAGGGGATGGCCGCTATGGCTACACCTTC

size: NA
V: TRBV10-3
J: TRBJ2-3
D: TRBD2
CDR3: CAISDYGLAVLTDTQYF
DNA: TGTGCCATCAGTGATTATGGACTAGCAGTGTTGACAGATACGCAGTATTTT

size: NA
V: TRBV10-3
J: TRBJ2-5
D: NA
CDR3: CAISESLGYSLSQDTQYF
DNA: TGTGCCATCAGTGAGTCCTTGGGGTATTCCCTAAGTCAAGACACCCAGTACTTC

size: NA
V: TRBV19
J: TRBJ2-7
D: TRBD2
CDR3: CATGGGRFYEQYF
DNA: TGTGCCACCGGCGGGGGGCGTTTCTACGAGCAGTACTTC

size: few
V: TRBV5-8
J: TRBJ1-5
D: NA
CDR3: CASSTYAGHSNQPQHF
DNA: TGTGCCAGCAGCACGTATGCAGGGCATAGCAATCAGCCCCAGCATTTT

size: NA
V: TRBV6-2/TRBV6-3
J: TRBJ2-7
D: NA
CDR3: CASTSISYEQYF
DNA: TGTGCCAGCACTAGCATTTCCTACGAGCAGTACTTC

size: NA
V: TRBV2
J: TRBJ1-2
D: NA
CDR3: CASAGLPYGYTF
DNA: TGTGCCAGCGCGGGACTGCCTTATGGCTACACCTTC

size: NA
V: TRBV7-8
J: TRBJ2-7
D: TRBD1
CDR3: CASSFGDRGNEQYF
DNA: TGTGCCAGCAGCTTTGGGGACAGGGGAAACGAGCAGTACTTC

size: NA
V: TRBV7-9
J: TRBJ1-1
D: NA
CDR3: CASSLSTGNTEAFF
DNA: TGTGCCAGCAGCCTATCAACGGGGAACACTGAAGCTTTCTTT

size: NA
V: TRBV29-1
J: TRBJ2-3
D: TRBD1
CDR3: CSVDEGTGFDTQYF
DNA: TGCAGCGTTGACGAGGGGACAGGGTTCGATACGCAGTATTTT

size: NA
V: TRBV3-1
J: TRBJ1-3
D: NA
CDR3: CASSLEANTIYF
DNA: TGTGCCAGCAGCCTAGAGGCGAACACCATATATTTT

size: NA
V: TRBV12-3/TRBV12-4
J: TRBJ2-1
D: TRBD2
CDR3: CASSLGTSVDEQFF
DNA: TGTGCCAGCAGTTTAGGGACTAGCGTCGATGAGCAGTTCTTC

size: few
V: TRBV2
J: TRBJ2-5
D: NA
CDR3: CASSWFEGHIQETQYF
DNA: TGTGCCAGCAGTTGGTTTGAGGGACACATCCAAGAGACCCAGTACTTC

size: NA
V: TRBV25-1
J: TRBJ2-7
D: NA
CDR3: CASSEGYGQYF
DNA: TGTGCCAGCAGTGAGGGTTACGGGCAGTACTTC

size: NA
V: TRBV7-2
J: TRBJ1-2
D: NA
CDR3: CASSLGLNYGYTF
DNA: TGTGCCAGCAGCTTAGGCCTTAACTATGGCTACACCTTC

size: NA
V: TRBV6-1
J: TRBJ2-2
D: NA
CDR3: CASSRQGTKNTGELFF
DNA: TGTGCCAGCAGCAGACAAGGGACCAAAAACACCGGGGAGCTGTTTTTT

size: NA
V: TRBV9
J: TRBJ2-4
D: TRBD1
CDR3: CASSPGTGLAKNIQYF
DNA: TGTGCCAGCAGCCCCGGGACAGGGCTAGCCAAAAACATTCAGTACTTC

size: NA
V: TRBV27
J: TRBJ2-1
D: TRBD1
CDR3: CASSKGAQVYEQFF
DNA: TGTGCCAGCAGTAAGGGGGCGCAGGTTTATGAGCAGTTCTTC

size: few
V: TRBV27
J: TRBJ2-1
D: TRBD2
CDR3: CASSRQAGLGNNEQFF
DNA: TGTGCCAGCAGCCGTCAGGCGGGACTAGGAAACAATGAGCAGTTCTTC

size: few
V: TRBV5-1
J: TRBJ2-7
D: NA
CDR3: CASSSGTYGLGEQYF
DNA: TGCGCCAGCAGCTCCGGGACATATGGGCTGGGCGAGCAGTACTTC

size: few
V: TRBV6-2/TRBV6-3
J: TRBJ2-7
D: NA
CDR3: CASSYLITGTTYEQYF
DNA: TGTGCCAGCAGTTACTTAATTACCGGGACAACCTACGAGCAGTACTTC

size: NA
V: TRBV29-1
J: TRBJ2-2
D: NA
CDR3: CSVAYSRNTGELFF
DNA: TGCAGCGTTGCTTATAGCAGGAACACCGGGGAGCTGTTTTTT

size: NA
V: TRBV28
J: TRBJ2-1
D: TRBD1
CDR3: CASSPPGTGSFDEQFF
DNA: TGTGCCAGCAGTCCTCCCGGGACAGGGAGTTTCGATGAGCAGTTCTTC

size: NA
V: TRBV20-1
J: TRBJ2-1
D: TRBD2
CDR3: CSARLSGLVHSEQFF
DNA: TGCAGTGCTAGACTTTCCGGACTAGTCCACAGTGAGCAGTTCTTC

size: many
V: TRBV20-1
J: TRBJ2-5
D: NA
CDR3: CSARVPGQRQGTQYF
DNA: TGCAGTGCTAGGGTCCCTGGACAGCGGCAAGGGACCCAGTACTTC

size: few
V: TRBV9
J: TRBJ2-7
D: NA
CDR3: CASSVGAGADEQYF
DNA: TGTGCCAGCAGCGTAGGGGCTGGGGCAGACGAGCAGTACTTC

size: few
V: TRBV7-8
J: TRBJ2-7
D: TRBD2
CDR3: CASSYGLAGSRYEQYF
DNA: TGTGCCAGCAGCTATGGACTAGCGGGATCTAGGTACGAGCAGTACTTC

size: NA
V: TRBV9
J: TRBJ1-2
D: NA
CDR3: CASSTDVGGYGYTF
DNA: TGTGCCAGCAGCACAGACGTAGGGGGCTATGGCTACACCTTC

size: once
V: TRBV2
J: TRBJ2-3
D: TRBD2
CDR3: CASTTPRDYHSTDTQYF
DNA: TGTGCCAGCACCACCCCCAGGGACTATCATAGCACAGATACGCAGTATTTT

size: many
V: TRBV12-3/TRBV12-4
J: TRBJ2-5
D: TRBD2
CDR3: CASSYASGQETQYF
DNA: TGTGCCAGCAGTTACGCTAGCGGACAAGAGACCCAGTACTTC

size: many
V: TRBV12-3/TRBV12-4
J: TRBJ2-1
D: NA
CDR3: CASSLGAYNEQFF
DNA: TGTGCCAGCAGTTTGGGGGCTTACAATGAGCAGTTCTTC

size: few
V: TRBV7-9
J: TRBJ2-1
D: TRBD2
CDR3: CASSLAVGLAGDYNEQFF
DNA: TGTGCCAGCAGCTTAGCGGTTGGACTAGCGGGAGACTACAATGAGCAGTTCTTC

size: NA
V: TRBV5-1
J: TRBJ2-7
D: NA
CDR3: CASSSGGGHYEQYF
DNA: TGCGCCAGCAGCTCGGGGGGCGGGCACTACGAGCAGTACTTC